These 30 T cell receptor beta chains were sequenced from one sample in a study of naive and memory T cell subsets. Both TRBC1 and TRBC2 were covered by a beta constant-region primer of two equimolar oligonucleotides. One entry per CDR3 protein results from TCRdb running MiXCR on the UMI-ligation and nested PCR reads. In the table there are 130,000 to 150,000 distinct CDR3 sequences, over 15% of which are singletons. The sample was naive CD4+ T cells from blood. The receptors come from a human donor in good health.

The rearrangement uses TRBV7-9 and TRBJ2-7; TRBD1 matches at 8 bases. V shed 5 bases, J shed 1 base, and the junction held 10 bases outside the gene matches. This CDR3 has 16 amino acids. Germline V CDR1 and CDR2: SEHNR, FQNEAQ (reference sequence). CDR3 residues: CASSPRRRDRSYEQYF. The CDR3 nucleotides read TGTGCCAGCAGCCCCAGAAGGCGGGACAGGTCCTACGAGCAGTACTTC.

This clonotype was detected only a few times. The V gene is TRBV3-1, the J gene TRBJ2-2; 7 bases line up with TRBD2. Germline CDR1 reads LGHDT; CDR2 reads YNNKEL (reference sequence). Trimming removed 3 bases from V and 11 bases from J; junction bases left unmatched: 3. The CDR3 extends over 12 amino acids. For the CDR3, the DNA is TGTGCCAGCAGCCAGGGAGGGCGCGAGCTGTTTTTT. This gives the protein CASSQGGRELFF.

The CDR3 nucleotides read TGCGCCAGCAGCCAAGATCTGGGGGCGCAGTATTTT. This codes for CASSQDLGAQYF. The chain has TRBV4-3 and TRBJ2-3; D may match TRBD1 or TRBD2 (5 bases each). Germline V gives CDR1 LGHNA, CDR2 YSLEER. V shed 0 bases and J shed 10 bases, with 8 bases lying between them. The CDR3 is 12 residues long.

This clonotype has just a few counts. The CDR3 sequence is CASSYFVPTSASYNEQFF. As DNA, the CDR3 is TGTGCCAGCAGTTACTTCGTACCCACTAGCGCCTCCTACAATGAGCAGTTCTTC. The genes are TRBV6-5 and TRBJ2-1, with 7 bases that match TRBD2. Germline CDR1 and CDR2: MNHEY and SVGAGI. Unmatched junction bases numbered 9, after V lost 1 base and J lost 0 bases. This CDR3 region has 18 residues.

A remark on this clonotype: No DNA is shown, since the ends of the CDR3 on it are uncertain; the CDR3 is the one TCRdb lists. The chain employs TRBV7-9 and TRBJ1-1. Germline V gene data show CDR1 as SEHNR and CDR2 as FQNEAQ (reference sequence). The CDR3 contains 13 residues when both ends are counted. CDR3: CASSLPQHFGAFF.

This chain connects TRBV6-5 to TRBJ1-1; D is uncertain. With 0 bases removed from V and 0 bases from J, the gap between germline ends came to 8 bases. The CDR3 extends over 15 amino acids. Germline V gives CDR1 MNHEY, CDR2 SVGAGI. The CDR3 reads CASSYSGSMNTEAFF. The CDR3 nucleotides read TGTGCCAGCAGTTACTCCGGCAGCATGAACACTGAAGCTTTCTTT.

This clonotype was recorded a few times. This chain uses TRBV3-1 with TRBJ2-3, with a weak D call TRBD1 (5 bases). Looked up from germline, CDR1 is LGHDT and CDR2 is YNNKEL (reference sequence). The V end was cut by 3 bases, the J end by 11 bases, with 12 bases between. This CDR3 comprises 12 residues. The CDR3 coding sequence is TGTGCCAGCAGCCAGAGATCTCAGGGGCAGTATTTT. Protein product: CASSQRSQGQYF.

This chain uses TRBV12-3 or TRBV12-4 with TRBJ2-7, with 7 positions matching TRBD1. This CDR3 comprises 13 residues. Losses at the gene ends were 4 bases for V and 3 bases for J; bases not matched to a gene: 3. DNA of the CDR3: TGTGCCAGCAGTTCCGGGACAGTCTACGAGCAGTACTTC. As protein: CASSSGTVYEQYF.

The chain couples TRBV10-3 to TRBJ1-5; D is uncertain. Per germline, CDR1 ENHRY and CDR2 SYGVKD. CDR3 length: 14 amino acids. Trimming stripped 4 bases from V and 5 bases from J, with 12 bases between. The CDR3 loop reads CAISVSGSDQPQHF. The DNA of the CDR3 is TGTGCCATCAGTGTGTCGGGATCGGATCAGCCCCAGCATTTT.

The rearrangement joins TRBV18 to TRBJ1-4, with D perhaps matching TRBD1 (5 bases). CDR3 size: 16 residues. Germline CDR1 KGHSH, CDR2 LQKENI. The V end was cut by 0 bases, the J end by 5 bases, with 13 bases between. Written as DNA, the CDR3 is TGTGCCAGCTCACCACCGTCGGGGGGACCAAATGAAAAACTGTTTTTT. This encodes CASSPPSGGPNEKLFF.

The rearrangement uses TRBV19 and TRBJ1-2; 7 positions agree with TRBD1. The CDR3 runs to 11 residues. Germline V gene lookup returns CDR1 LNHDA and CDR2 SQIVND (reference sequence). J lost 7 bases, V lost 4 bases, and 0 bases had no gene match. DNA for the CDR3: TGTGCCAGTAGTAACAGGGGTGGCTACACCTTC. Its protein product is CASSNRGGYTF.

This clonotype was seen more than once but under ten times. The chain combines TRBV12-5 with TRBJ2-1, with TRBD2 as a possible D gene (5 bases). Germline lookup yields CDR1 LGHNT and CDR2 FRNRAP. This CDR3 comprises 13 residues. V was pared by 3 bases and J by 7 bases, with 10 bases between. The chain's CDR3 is CASGFFGENEQFF. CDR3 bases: TGTGCTAGTGGTTTTTTCGGGGAGAATGAGCAGTTCTTC.

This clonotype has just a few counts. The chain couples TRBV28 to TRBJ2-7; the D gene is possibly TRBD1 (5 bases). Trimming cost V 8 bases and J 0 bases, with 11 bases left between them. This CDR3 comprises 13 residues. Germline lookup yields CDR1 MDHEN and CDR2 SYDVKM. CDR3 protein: CASGAGSSYEQYF. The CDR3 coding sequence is TGTGCCAGCGGGGCAGGAAGCTCCTACGAGCAGTACTTC.

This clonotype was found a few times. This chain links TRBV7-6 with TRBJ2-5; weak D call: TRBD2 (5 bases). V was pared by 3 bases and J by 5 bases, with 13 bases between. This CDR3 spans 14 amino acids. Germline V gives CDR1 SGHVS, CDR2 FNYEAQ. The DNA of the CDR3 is TGTGCCAGCAGCTTGAATCCCGGCGGGGAGACCCAGTACTTC. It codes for CASSLNPGGETQYF.

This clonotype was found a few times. In nucleotides, the CDR3 is TGTGCCAGCAGTTACAGCGGGACATGGGGCGAGACCCAGTACTTC. Its translation is CASSYSGTWGETQYF. The rearrangement joins TRBV12-3 or TRBV12-4 to TRBJ2-5; D possibly corresponds to TRBD2 (7 bases). Trimming took 4 bases from V and 5 from J, leaving 17 bases between them. The CDR3 runs 15 residues.

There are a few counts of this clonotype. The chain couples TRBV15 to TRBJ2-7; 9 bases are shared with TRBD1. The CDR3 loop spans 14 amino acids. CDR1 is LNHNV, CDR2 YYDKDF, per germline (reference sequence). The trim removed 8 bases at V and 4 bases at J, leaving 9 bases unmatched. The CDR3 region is CATAAGTGLYEQYF. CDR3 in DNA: TGTGCCACCGCCGCCGGGACAGGGTTGTACGAGCAGTACTTC. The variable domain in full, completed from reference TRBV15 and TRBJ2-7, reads DAMVIQNPRYQVTQFGKPVTLSCSQTLNHNVMYWYQQKSSQAPKLLFHYYDKDFNNEADTPDNFQSRRPNTSFCFLDIRSPGLGDTAMYLCATAAGTGLYEQYFGPGTRLTVT.

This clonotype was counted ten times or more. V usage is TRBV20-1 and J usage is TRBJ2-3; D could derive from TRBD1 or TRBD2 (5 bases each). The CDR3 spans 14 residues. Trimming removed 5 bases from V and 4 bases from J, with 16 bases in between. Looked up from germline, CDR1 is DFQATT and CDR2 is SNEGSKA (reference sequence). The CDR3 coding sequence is TGCAGTGCTCTTGCGCCCAGGGACGCAGATACGCAGTATTTT. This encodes CSALAPRDADTQYF.

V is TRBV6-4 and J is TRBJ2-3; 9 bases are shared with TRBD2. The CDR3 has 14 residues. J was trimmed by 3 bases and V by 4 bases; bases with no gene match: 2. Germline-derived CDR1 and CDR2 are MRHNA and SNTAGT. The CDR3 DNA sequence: TGTGCCAGCAGTGTAACTAGCGGGACAGATACGCAGTATTTT. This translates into CASSVTSGTDTQYF.

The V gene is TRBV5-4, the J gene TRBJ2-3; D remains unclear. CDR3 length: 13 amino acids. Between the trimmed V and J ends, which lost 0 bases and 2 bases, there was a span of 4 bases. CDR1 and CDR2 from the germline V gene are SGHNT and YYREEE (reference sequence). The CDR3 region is CASSLAYTDTQYF. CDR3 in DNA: TGTGCCAGCAGCTTGGCCTACACAGATACGCAGTATTTT.

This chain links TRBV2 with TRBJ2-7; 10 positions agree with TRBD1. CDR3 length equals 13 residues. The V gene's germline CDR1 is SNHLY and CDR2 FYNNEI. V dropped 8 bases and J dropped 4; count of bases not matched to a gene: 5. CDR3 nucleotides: TGTGCCAGCGTGGACAGGGGGAGTTACGAGCAGTACTTC. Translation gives CASVDRGSYEQYF.

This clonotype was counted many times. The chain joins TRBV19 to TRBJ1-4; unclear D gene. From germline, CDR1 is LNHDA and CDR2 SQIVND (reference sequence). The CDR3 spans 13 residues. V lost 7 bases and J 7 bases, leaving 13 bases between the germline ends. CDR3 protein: CASNKGLGEKLFF. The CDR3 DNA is TGTGCCAGTAATAAGGGTCTCGGTGAAAAACTGTTTTTT.

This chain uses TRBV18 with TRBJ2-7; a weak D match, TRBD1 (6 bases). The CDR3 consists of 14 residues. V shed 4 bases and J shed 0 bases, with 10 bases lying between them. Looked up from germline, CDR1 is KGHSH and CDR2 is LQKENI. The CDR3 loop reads CASSHGTHSYEQYF. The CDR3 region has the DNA TGTGCCAGCTCACATGGGACACACTCCTACGAGCAGTACTTC.

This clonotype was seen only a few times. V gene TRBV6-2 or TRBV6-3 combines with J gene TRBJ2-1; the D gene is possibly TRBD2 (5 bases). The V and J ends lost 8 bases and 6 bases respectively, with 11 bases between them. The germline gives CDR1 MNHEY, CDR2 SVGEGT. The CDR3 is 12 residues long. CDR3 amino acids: CASAKAGNEQFF. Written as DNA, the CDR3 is TGTGCCAGCGCCAAGGCGGGCAATGAGCAGTTCTTC.

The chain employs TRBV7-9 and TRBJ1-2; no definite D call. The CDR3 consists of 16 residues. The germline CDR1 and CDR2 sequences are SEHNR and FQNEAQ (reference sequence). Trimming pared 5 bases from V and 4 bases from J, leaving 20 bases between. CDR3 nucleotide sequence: TGTGCCAGCAGCCCCCCCCAGGCGCCGGGGAGCTATGGCTACACCTTC. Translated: CASSPPQAPGSYGYTF. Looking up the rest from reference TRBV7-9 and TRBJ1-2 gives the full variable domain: DTGVSQNPRHKITKRGQNVTFRCDPISEHNRLYWYRQTLGQGPEFLTYFQNEAQLEKSRLLSDRFSAERPKGSFSTLEIQRTEQGDSAMYLCASSPPQAPGSYGYTFGSGTRLTVV.

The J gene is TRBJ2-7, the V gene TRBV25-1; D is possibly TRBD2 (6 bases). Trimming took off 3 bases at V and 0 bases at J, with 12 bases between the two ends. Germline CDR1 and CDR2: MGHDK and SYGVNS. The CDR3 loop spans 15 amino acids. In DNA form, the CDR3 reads TGTGCCAGCAGTGATTATAGGAGGGACTCCTACGAGCAGTACTTC. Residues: CASSDYRRDSYEQYF.

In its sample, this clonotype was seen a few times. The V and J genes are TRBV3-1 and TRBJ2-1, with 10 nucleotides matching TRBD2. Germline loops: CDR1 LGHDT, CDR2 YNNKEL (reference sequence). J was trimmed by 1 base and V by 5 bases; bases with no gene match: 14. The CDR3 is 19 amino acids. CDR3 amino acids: CASSKRGVIAGGSYNEQFF. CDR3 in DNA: TGTGCCAGCAGCAAAAGGGGGGTAATAGCGGGAGGTTCCTACAATGAGCAGTTCTTC.

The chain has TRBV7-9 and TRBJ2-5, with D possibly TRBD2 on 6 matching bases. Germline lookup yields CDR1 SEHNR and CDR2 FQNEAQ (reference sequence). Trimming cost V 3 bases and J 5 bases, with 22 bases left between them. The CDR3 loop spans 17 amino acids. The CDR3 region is CASSLPTRTIAEETQYF. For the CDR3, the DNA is TGTGCCAGCAGCTTGCCGACGCGGACTATCGCGGAGGAGACCCAGTACTTC.

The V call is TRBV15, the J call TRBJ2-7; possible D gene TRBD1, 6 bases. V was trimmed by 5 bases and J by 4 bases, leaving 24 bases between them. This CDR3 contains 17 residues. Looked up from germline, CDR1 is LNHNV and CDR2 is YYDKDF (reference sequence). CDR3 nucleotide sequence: TGTGCCACCAGCGACAAAACCTCAAGGGGGTTTAGGTACGAGCAGTACTTC. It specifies CATSDKTSRGFRYEQYF.

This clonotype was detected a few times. DNA of the CDR3: TGTGCCAGCACCTTATCAGGGACAGGGAGAGAGACCCAGTACTTC. Translated, it gives CASTLSGTGRETQYF. The chain combines TRBV28 with TRBJ2-5; 9 bases are a match to TRBD1. The CDR3 is 15 amino acids. From germline, CDR1 is MDHEN and CDR2 SYDVKM. Trimming cost V 7 bases and J 4 bases; bases outside gene matches: 10.

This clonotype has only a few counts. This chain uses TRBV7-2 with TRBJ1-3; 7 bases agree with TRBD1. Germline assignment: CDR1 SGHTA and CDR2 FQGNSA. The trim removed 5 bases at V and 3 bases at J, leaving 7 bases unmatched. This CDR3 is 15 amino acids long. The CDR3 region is CASSRKTGSGNTIYF. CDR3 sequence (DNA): TGTGCCAGCAGCCGTAAGACAGGGAGTGGAAACACCATATATTTT.